Below are 21 T cell receptor beta chains sequenced from a single sample in a study of control samples from healthy donors and cancer patients. TCRdb keeps only in-frame clones here, not all; method: immunoSEQ multiplex PCR. Of about 61,000 clones in the sample, 85% to 90% were seen once. Sequencing input: PBMCs. The source is a man aged 60 to 75 with colorectal cancer.

The rearrangement joins TRBV11-2 to TRBJ2-5, with D possibly TRBD1 on 6 matching bases. Per the germline V gene, CDR1 is SGHAT and CDR2 is FQNNGV. The CDR3 extends over 13 amino acids. Trimming stripped 5 bases from V and 1 base from J, with 8 bases between. CDR3 sequence reads: CASSMGAQETQYF. CDR3 sequence (DNA): TGTGCCAGCAGCATGGGGGCCCAAGAGACCCAGTACTTC.

V and J are TRBV28 and TRBJ2-7; D is ambiguous. This CDR3 comprises 14 residues. V lost 7 bases and J lost 0, with 13 bases in between. Germline values: CDR1 MDHEN, CDR2 SYDVKM. CDR3 DNA sequence: TGTGCCAGCAATTCCCCCGGCAGCTCCTACGAGCAGTACTTC. It translates to CASNSPGSSYEQYF.

The V and J genes are TRBV5-1 and TRBJ1-6; D remains unclear. Germline CDR1 SGHRS, CDR2 YFSETQ. The CDR3 consists of 15 residues. V lost 5 bases to trimming and J lost 7 bases, with 16 bases between them. CDR3 sequence reads: CASSIVGQENSPLHF. Here the CDR3 DNA reads TGCGCCAGCAGTATAGTAGGCCAGGAGAATTCACCCCTCCACTTT.

This sequence joins TRBV27 and TRBJ2-5; D is perhaps TRBD1 or TRBD2 (5 bases each). Germline-derived CDR1 and CDR2 are MNHEY and SMNVEV (reference sequence). The CDR3 sequence is 15 residues long. Trimming took off 0 bases at V and 5 bases at J, with 13 bases between the two ends. CDR3 sequence reads: CASSLSRGVGETQYF. The CDR3 coding sequence is TGTGCCAGCAGTTTATCGAGAGGGGTTGGGGAGACCCAGTACTTC.

This rearrangement joins TRBV2 to TRBJ1-1; D remains ambiguous. The CDR3 contains 13 residues. Trimming cost V 6 bases and J 5 bases, with 13 bases left between them. Germline values: CDR1 SNHLY, CDR2 FYNNEI. The CDR3 region has the DNA TGTGCCAGCAGACTCCTAAGGGAGACTGAAGCTTTCTTT. Its translation: CASRLLRETEAFF.

This clone has a single count. The genes are TRBV6-5 and TRBJ2-7, with a tentative D call TRBD1 (6 bases). CDR3 length: 15 residues. Germline lookup yields CDR1 MNHEY and CDR2 SVGAGI. V was shortened by 5 bases and J by 4 bases, with 18 bases between the two germline ends. CDR3 loop: CASSPFRGPSYEQYF. In DNA form, the CDR3 reads TGTGCCAGCAGTCCCTTCAGGGGACCCTCGTACGAGCAGTACTTC.

CDR3 nucleotides: TGCGCCAGCACCCGAGGGGGGGAGGGCAACACTGAAGCTTTCTTT. Encoded protein: CASTRGGEGNTEAFF. The rearrangement uses TRBV5-1 and TRBJ1-1; weak D call: TRBD1 (6 bases). From germline, CDR1 is SGHRS and CDR2 YFSETQ. The CDR3 sequence is 15 residues long. V dropped 6 bases and J dropped 2 bases, with 17 bases sitting between them.

J is TRBJ1-1 and V is TRBV5-1; D is uncertain. The CDR3 loop spans 13 amino acids. Germline V CDR1 and CDR2: SGHRS, YFSETQ. Trimming removed 0 bases from V and 3 bases from J, with 6 bases in between. CDR3 in DNA: TGCGCCAGCAGCTTGGCCCCCCACACTGAAGCTTTCTTT. It specifies CASSLAPHTEAFF.

V is TRBV29-1 and J is TRBJ2-7, with 10 bases lining up with TRBD2. The CDR3 sequence is 14 residues long. V shed 4 bases and J 4 bases; nucleotides not matched to a gene: 7. Germline CDR1 and CDR2: SQVTM and ANQGSEA. CDR3 in DNA: TGCAGCGTTGCCAGCGGGGGGGCCGGGTACGAGCAGTACTTC. Amino acid sequence: CSVASGGAGYEQYF.

The chain carries TRBV19 and TRBJ2-2; 10 bases line up with TRBD1. The CDR3 is 16 amino acids. V shed 9 bases and J 7 bases; nucleotides not matched to a gene: 14. Germline-derived CDR1 and CDR2 are LNHDA and SQIVND (reference sequence). The CDR3 nucleotides are TGTGCCAGCAGAATATTTGACAGGGGGCCCAGCGGGGAGCTGTTTTTT. It encodes CASRIFDRGPSGELFF. Variable domain in full (rest from reference TRBV19 and TRBJ2-2): DGGITQSPKYLFRKEGQNVTLSCEQNLNHDAMYWYRQDPGQGLRLIYYSQIVNDFQKGDIAEGYSVSREKKESFPLTVTSAQKNPTAFYLCASRIFDRGPSGELFFGEGSRLTVL.

The chain uses TRBV30 and TRBJ1-2; D is perhaps TRBD1 (6 bases). Between the trimmed V and J ends, which lost 0 bases and 4 bases, there was a span of 15 bases. The germline V gene encodes CDR1 GTSNPN and CDR2 SVGIG (reference sequence). This CDR3 spans 15 amino acids. This chain's CDR3 is CAWSVQGRGGYGYTF. In DNA, the CDR3 is TGTGCCTGGAGTGTACAGGGCAGGGGCGGCTATGGCTACACCTTC.

The chain combines TRBV6-4 with TRBJ2-1; 9 bases are shared with TRBD2. CDR3 length: 15 residues. The germline V gene has CDR1 MRHNA and CDR2 SNTAGT. Losses at the gene ends were 5 bases for V and 7 bases for J; bases not matched to a gene: 9. In nucleotides, the CDR3 is TGTGCCAGCAGTTTAAGCGGGGGGCCGGGGAATGAGCAGTTCTTC. Translation gives CASSLSGGPGNEQFF.

The chain combines TRBV7-7 with TRBJ2-1; 8 positions agree with TRBD2. Trimming removed 1 base from V and 5 bases from J; junction bases left unmatched: 4. The germline gives CDR1 SSHAT, CDR2 FNYEAQ (reference sequence). This CDR3 spans 15 amino acids. CDR3 nucleotides: TGTGCCAGCAGCTTAGGCGGGGGGCCGAACAATGAGCAGTTCTTC. This codes for CASSLGGGPNNEQFF. Together with reference TRBV7-7 and TRBJ2-1, the CDR3 gives the full variable domain: GAGVSQSPRYKVTKRGQDVTLRCDPISSHATLYWYQQALGQGPEFLTYFNYEAQPDKSGLPSDRFSAERPEGSISTLTIQRTEQRDSAMYRCASSLGGGPNNEQFFGPGTRLTVL.

The chain uses TRBV5-4 and TRBJ1-5; D unclear. Germline CDR1 is SGHNT and CDR2 is YYREEE (reference sequence). V lost 3 bases, J lost 7 bases, and 8 bases lay in between. The CDR3 is made up of 12 amino acids. The DNA of the CDR3 is TGTGCCAGCAGCTCGGAGGGACAGCCCCAGCATTTT. It encodes CASSSEGQPQHF.

This clone has a handful of counts. The rearrangement uses TRBV5-1 and TRBJ1-2; tentative D call: TRBD1 (6 bases). Germline V gives CDR1 SGHRS, CDR2 YFSETQ. Trimming took off 3 bases at V and 7 bases at J, with 19 bases between the two ends. This CDR3 has 15 residues. CDR3 coding DNA: TGCGCCAGCAGCTCTACTTCGGGGGGCCTCGGTGGCTACACCTTC. Translated: CASSSTSGGLGGYTF. The whole variable domain, remainder taken from reference TRBV5-1 and TRBJ1-2, is KAGVTQTPRYLIKTRGQQVTLSCSPISGHRSVSWYQQTPGQGLQFLFEYFSETQRNKGNFPGRFSGRQFSNSRSEMNVSTLELGDSALYLCASSSTSGGLGGYTFGSGTRLTVV.

CDR3 bases: TGTGCCAGCAGTCAAGGGGCAATCACTGAAGCTTTCTTT. Protein: CASSQGAITEAFF. The V and J genes are TRBV12-3 or TRBV12-4 and TRBJ1-1, with a tentative D call TRBD1 (5 bases). Trimming took 5 bases from V and 4 from J, leaving 11 bases between them. This CDR3 has 13 amino acids.

The chain recombines TRBV27 with TRBJ2-2; 7 positions match TRBD2. Germline V CDR1 and CDR2: MNHEY, SMNVEV (reference sequence). Trimming removed 6 bases from V and 5 bases from J; junction bases left unmatched: 9. The CDR3 has 15 residues. This CDR3 reads CASSSQGLLTGELFF. The CDR3 DNA reads as TGTGCCAGCAGCTCTCAGGGACTACTAACCGGGGAGCTGTTTTTT.

The chain is built from TRBV2 and TRBJ2-3, with 9 nucleotides matching TRBD2. Germline loops: CDR1 SNHLY, CDR2 FYNNEI. The CDR3 loop spans 15 amino acids. After removal of 0 bases from V and 4 bases from J, the junction contained 2 bases not matched to a gene. The CDR3 loop is CASSEARGGADTQYF. CDR3 DNA: TGTGCCAGCAGTGAAGCGCGGGGGGGGGCAGATACGCAGTATTTT. The variable domain in full, completed from reference TRBV2 and TRBJ2-3, reads EPEVTQTPSHQVTQMGQEVILRCVPISNHLYFYWYRQILGQKVEFLVSFYNNEISEKSEIFDDQFSVERPDGSNFTLKIRSTKLEDSAMYFCASSEARGGADTQYFGPGTRLTVL.

This clone has only a few counts. This sequence joins TRBV12-3 or TRBV12-4 and TRBJ2-7, with a possible D match to TRBD1 (5 bases). V was cut by 4 bases and J by 6 bases, with 10 bases left in between. This CDR3 contains 12 residues. Here the CDR3 reads CASSSTVGEQYF. CDR3 in DNA: TGTGCCAGCAGTTCGACAGTGGGCGAGCAGTACTTC.

The V call is TRBV5-5, the J call TRBJ2-7, with TRBD2 matching 9 bases. From germline, CDR1 is SGHKS and CDR2 YYEKEE (reference sequence). V gave up 0 bases and J gave up 2 bases; unmatched junction bases: 6. The CDR3 runs to 16 residues. As DNA, the CDR3 is TGTGCCAGCAGCTTGGACCCAGCGGGGGGCCCCTACGAGCAGTACTTC. Protein sequence: CASSLDPAGGPYEQYF. The whole variable domain, filled in from reference TRBV5-5 and TRBJ2-7, reads DAGVTQSPTHLIKTRGQQVTLRCSPISGHKSVSWYQQVLGQGPQFIFQYYEKEERGRGNFPDRFSARQFPNYSSELNVNALLLGDSALYLCASSLDPAGGPYEQYFGPGTRLTVT.

The sample holds a few counts of this clone. The rearrangement links TRBV19 to TRBJ2-5; no reliable D call. V lost 1 base and J 6 bases, leaving 9 bases between the germline ends. Germline V gives CDR1 LNHDA, CDR2 SQIVND (reference sequence). The CDR3 has 13 residues. As DNA, the CDR3 is TGTGCCAGTAGTATAGGAATGGAAAAGACCCAGTACTTC. It codes for CASSIGMEKTQYF.